This T cell receptor beta chain comes out of a study of stem cell transplantation in POMP-related autoinflammatory disease. The overall study: Impaired MHC class I-dependent CD8+ differentiation was hypothesized from defective thymoproteasomes.

Libraries were prepared by immunoSEQ multiplex PCR; TCRdb keeps only in-frame clonotypes and omits some of them. The sample includes some 68,000 clones, roughly 93% of them seen just once. In this sample, this clone turned up a few times. Its antigen is as yet unknown. The same CDR3 arises from other DNA sequences in this sample as well. The study's findings and limits: PRAID patients trended toward lower TRB diversity and higher clonality in all analyzed T-cell subsets. Unique TRB V-J gene pairings were limited in number in patients with PRAID.

Germline CDR1 and CDR2: SGHKS and YYEKEE (reference sequence). J was trimmed by 1 base and V by 0 bases; bases with no gene match: 3. The CDR3 extends over 15 amino acids. This TCR was sampled from a human patient with POMP-related autoinflammation and immune dysregulation (PRAID). Some T cells may trace back to the graft donor. The sample in question was CD4+ T cells from PBMCs, obtained after stem cell transplantation. The chain carries TRBV5-5 and TRBJ2-5, with 7 bases lining up with TRBD1. CDR3 sequence: CASSLAGQFQETQYF. CDR3 coding DNA: TGTGCCAGCAGCTTGGCGGGACAGTTCCAAGAGACCCAGTACTTC. The whole variable domain, remainder taken from reference TRBV5-5 and TRBJ2-5, is DAGVTQSPTHLIKTRGQQVTLRCSPISGHKSVSWYQQVLGQGPQFIFQYYEKEERGRGNFPDRFSARQFPNYSSELNVNALLLGDSALYLCASSLAGQFQETQYFGPGTRLLVL.